The 5 T cell receptor beta chains reported below all come from one sample, sequenced in a study of vaccination and CD4 T cells after COVID-19. Sequenced with the Oncomine TCR Beta short-read assay was DNA taken from cultured CD4+ T cells. A single record per CDR3 protein comes from TCRdb applying MiXCR to the PCR reads. The table has around 15,000 distinct CDR3 sequences, roughly 56% seen once. The antigens for these receptors are not known. Regarding treatment: approximately 11-day PBMC culture with coronavirus spike peptide pools or control peptides (ViraFEST assay). The source material was CD4+ T cells from blood, cultured in vitro. Receptors were obtained from a human donor who had recovered from COVID-19.

V gene TRBV20-1 combines with J gene TRBJ2-4; D call uncertain. CDR1 and CDR2 (germline): DFQATT, SNEGSKA (reference sequence). The CDR3 loop spans 15 amino acids. The V end was cut by 4 bases, the J end by 2 bases, with 15 bases between. The CDR3 DNA is TGCAGTGCTAACACGTTATGGGAACCCAAAAACATTCAGTACTTC. Protein sequence: CSANTLWEPKNIQYF.

The chain links TRBV20-1 to TRBJ2-5; 13 positions match TRBD2. The CDR3 loop spans 13 amino acids. The germline CDR1 and CDR2 sequences are DFQATT and SNEGSKA (reference sequence). The CDR3 coding sequence is TGCAGCCGGGGGACTAGCGGGGAAGAGACCCAGTACTTC. This codes for CSRGTSGEETQYF.

The chain uses TRBV11-3 and TRBJ2-1; D may match TRBD1 or TRBD2 (5 bases each). Per germline, CDR1 SGHNT and CDR2 YENEEA. The V end lost 4 bases, the J end lost 4 bases, and 11 bases lay between the germline ends. CDR3 length: 14 amino acids. CDR3 in DNA: TGTGCCAGCAGCTCCATCGGGGCATACAATGAGCAGTTCTTC. This gives the protein CASSSIGAYNEQFF.

This chain connects TRBV30 to TRBJ1-6; D might be TRBD1 (5 bases). Germline V CDR1 and CDR2: GTSNPN, SVGIG (reference sequence). V lost 7 bases and J lost 12, with 16 bases in between. This CDR3 contains 12 residues. The CDR3 DNA follows: TGTGCCTTCCGGGACCCAGAGCTACCCCTCCACTTT. This gives the protein CAFRDPELPLHF.

V and J are TRBV6-1 and TRBJ1-4, with D uncertain. The V and J ends lost 0 bases and 6 bases respectively, with 11 bases between them. This CDR3 comprises 15 residues. Germline V CDR1 and CDR2: MNHNS, SASEGT. The CDR3 region has the DNA TGTGCCAGCAGTGAAGCGCTGTTCTGGGATGAAAAACTGTTTTTT. Protein: CASSEALFWDEKLFF.